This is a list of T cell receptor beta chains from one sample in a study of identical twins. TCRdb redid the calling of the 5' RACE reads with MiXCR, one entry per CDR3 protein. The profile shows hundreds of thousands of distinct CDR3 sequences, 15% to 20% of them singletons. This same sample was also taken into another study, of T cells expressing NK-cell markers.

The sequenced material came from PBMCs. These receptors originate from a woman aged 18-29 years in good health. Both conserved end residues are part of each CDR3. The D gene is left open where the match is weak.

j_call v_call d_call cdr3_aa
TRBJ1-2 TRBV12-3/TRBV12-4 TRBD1 CASSFKSTGYGYTF
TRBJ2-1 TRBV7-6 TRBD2 CASSLASGRVEQFF
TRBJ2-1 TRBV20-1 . CSATPQSGYYNEQFF
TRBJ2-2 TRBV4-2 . CASSLVPLDGELFF
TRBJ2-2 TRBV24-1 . CATSDLTGTGELFF
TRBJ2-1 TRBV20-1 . CSASLQAEQFF
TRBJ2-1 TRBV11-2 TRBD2 CASSFSAGALYNEQFF
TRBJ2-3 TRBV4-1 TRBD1 CASGNPRTGSTDTQYF
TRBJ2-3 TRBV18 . CASSTDTRASTDTQYF
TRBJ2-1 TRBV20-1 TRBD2 CSARDIGREGRLASLYEQFF
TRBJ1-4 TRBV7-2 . CASSEQQNNEKLFF
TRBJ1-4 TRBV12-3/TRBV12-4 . CASSFREEKLFF
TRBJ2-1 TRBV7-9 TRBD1 CASRRKSGTGYNEQFF
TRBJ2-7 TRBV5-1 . CASSPRGTLGGEQYF
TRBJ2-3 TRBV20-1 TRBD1 CSATGGDGTDTQYF
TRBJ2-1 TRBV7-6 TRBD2 CASSFGGGSPNEQFF
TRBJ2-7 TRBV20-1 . CSAIEMMRGRTREQYF
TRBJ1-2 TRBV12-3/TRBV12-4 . CASSTDKYGYTF
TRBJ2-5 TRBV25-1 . CASSDLGTSQETQYF
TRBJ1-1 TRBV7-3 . CASSAGENTEAFF
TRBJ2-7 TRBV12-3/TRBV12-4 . CASSLQGGPYEQYF
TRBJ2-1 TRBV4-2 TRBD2 CASSQLPPGSGGYNEQFF
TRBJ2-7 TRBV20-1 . CSARAGQLYEQYF
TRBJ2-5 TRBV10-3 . CAISESGGAGETQYF
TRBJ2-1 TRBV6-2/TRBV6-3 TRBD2 CASSYTFPRLAGGSYNEQFF
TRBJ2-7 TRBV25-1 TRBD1 CASFGQARWDF
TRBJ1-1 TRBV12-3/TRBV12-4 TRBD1 CASSRETGGSEAFF
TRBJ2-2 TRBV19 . CASTTGSGNTGELFF
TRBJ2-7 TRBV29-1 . CSVVNPRNQYEQYF
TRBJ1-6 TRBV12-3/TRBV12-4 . CASSLAGQRIPLHF
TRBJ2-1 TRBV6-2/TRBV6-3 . CASRKEASSYNEQFF
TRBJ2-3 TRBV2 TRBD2 CARTGLAGDFPDTQYF
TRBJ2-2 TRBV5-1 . CASSKARGVLNTGELFF
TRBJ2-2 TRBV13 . CASSLIGGRGAGELFF
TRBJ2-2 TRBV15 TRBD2 CATREGRASTGELFF
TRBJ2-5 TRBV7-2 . CASSGGGNLQETQYF
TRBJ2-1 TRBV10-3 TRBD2 CAISDTSGGYNEQFF
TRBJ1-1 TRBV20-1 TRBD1 CSARGQGVEVAFF
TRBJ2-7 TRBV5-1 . CASRKGRSDDQYF
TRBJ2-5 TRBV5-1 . CASSLDRVETQYF
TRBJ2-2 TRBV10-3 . CAISGGLQNTGELFF
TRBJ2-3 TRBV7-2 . CASSQGGVETDTQYF
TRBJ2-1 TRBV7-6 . CASSPVPGYNEQFF
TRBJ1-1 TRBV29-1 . CSVGPRVTEAFF
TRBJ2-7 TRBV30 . CAWSVGFTEQYF
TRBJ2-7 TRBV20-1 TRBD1 CSARRDRGDEQYF
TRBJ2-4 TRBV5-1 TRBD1 CASSSDRVWHF
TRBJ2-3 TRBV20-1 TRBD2 CSARIAGSTDTQYF
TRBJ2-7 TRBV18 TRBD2 CASSGLAGTFLEQYF
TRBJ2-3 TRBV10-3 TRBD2 CAIRPGLASDTQYF
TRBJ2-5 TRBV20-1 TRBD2 CSAETSGVKTQYF